This T cell receptor (beta chain) was captured by sequencing in a study of human versus mouse CDR3 diversity and MHC coevolution. Study background: Samples had between roughly 0.6 x 10^7 and 1.6 x 10^7 valid reads. General study points: Among all groups, most of the three human donors showed least clonal inequality.

TCRdb keeps only in-frame clones here, not all; method: immunoSEQ multiplex PCR. Of roughly 81,000 clones in the sample, around 93% were seen once. In the case of this clone: Its antigen is still unknown.

The CDR3 totals 15 residues. V trimming: 5 bases; J trimming: 8 bases; junction bases outside the gene matches: 8. Germline CDR1 reads SGHVS; CDR2 reads FQNEAQ. This chain uses TRBV7-8 with TRBJ2-2; 10 bases fit TRBD2. Sequencing was done on a sample of naive CD4+ T cells from blood. Regarding subset: CD45RO-negative CD62L-positive naive CD4 T cells. This TCR was sampled from a person between 25 and 75 years old in good health. Written as DNA, the CDR3 is TGTGCCAGCAGCCGTCGGGCTAGCGGGAGTGGGGAGCTGTTTTTT. Its protein is CASSRRASGSGELFF.